The rows below give T cell receptor beta chains drawn from one sample of a study of human T cells and chemical hapten exposure. Via MiXCR, TCRdb re-called the RACE reads, giving one row per CDR3 protein. Counted here are 100,000 to 150,000 distinct CDR3 sequences, 9% to 10% occurring once; the ten biggest clones make up 1.5% to 2%. Specimen: whole blood. These receptor sequences come from a male donor in good health. Some clones in this sample may be carry-over from other donors' samples. The CDR3 runs from the conserved cysteine through the conserved F or W. A D gene is named only where the DNA matches it firmly. Clone size appears in some rows only: once, few, many, or a class for an expanded clone.

clone_size: many; j_call: TRBJ2-3; v_call: TRBV3-1; d_call: TRBD1; cdr3_nt: TGTGCCAGCAGCCACCCCACAGGGGGCGGACTGGAGAATACGCAGTATTTT; cdr3_aa: CASSHPTGGGLENTQYF
clone_size: few; j_call: TRBJ1-2; v_call: TRBV4-1; d_call: NA; cdr3_nt: TGCGCCAGCAGCCAGGAAGTTGGACAGCTCTATGGCTACACCTTC; cdr3_aa: CASSQEVGQLYGYTF
clone_size: NA; j_call: TRBJ1-5; v_call: TRBV28; d_call: NA; cdr3_nt: TGTGCCAGCACCGAAAACGGGGCAGGACACAATCAGCCCCAGCATTTT; cdr3_aa: CASTENGAGHNQPQHF
clone_size: many; j_call: TRBJ1-4; v_call: TRBV27; d_call: NA; cdr3_nt: TGTGCCAGCAGTAAGGGTGAAAAACTGTTTTTT; cdr3_aa: CASSKGEKLFF
clone_size: NA; j_call: TRBJ2-7; v_call: TRBV4-3; d_call: NA; cdr3_nt: TGCGCCAGCAGCCAAGACTTTGGGGCCGAGCAGTACTTC; cdr3_aa: CASSQDFGAEQYF
clone_size: NA; j_call: TRBJ1-1; v_call: TRBV7-9; d_call: NA; cdr3_nt: TGTGCCAGCAGCTTAGTGCTGGGATCGAACACTGAAGCTTTCTTT; cdr3_aa: CASSLVLGSNTEAFF
clone_size: many; j_call: TRBJ1-1; v_call: TRBV20-1; d_call: NA; cdr3_nt: TGCAGTGCTAGAGACTGGGACACTGAAGCTTTCTTT; cdr3_aa: CSARDWDTEAFF
clone_size: NA; j_call: TRBJ1-2; v_call: TRBV27; d_call: NA; cdr3_nt: TGTGCCAGCAGTTCGAAGACAGAGAGGGCCACAGGTGGCTACACCTTC; cdr3_aa: CASSSKTERATGGYTF
clone_size: many; j_call: TRBJ1-1; v_call: TRBV5-1; d_call: NA; cdr3_nt: TGCGCCAGCAGCTTGGCACAGGGCAACCCTGAAGCTTTCTTT; cdr3_aa: CASSLAQGNPEAFF
clone_size: NA; j_call: TRBJ2-7; v_call: TRBV20-1; d_call: TRBD2; cdr3_nt: TGCAGTGCCGTTAAGACTAGCGGGAGGGCCCACGAGCAGTACTTC; cdr3_aa: CSAVKTSGRAHEQYF
clone_size: few; j_call: TRBJ1-6; v_call: TRBV5-7; d_call: NA; cdr3_nt: TGTGCCAGCAGCTTGTCCCCCTTCGAGGCACCTAATTCACCCCTCCACTTT; cdr3_aa: CASSLSPFEAPNSPLHF
clone_size: few; j_call: TRBJ2-5; v_call: TRBV19; d_call: TRBD1; cdr3_nt: TGTGCCAGTAGTACCAAACAGGGGGAGGAGACCCAGTACTTC; cdr3_aa: CASSTKQGEETQYF
clone_size: NA; j_call: TRBJ2-7; v_call: TRBV10-3; d_call: NA; cdr3_nt: TGTGCCATCGGGCAGAGCTCCTACGAGCAGTACTTC; cdr3_aa: CAIGQSSYEQYF
clone_size: NA; j_call: TRBJ2-5; v_call: TRBV9; d_call: TRBD1; cdr3_nt: TGTGCCAGCAGCGAGGGACAGGGGGCGAGGGAGACCCAGTACTTC; cdr3_aa: CASSEGQGARETQYF
clone_size: NA; j_call: TRBJ2-5; v_call: TRBV3-1; d_call: TRBD2; cdr3_nt: TGTGCCAGCAGCCAAGAAGGTCTAGCGGGAGAATTAGCCCAAGAGACCCAGTACTTC; cdr3_aa: CASSQEGLAGELAQETQYF
clone_size: many; j_call: TRBJ2-7; v_call: TRBV20-1; d_call: NA; cdr3_nt: TGCAGTGCTATTGTTGTTGGGGATCGCTACGAGCAGTACTTC; cdr3_aa: CSAIVVGDRYEQYF
clone_size: few; j_call: TRBJ2-7; v_call: TRBV10-3; d_call: NA; cdr3_nt: TGTGCCATCACTCGACAGGATAACTACGAGCAGTACTTC; cdr3_aa: CAITRQDNYEQYF
clone_size: few; j_call: TRBJ1-3; v_call: TRBV7-9; d_call: NA; cdr3_nt: TGTGCCAGCAGCTTAGGTGCCAGGGGTCCTGGAAACACCATATATTTT; cdr3_aa: CASSLGARGPGNTIYF
clone_size: few; j_call: TRBJ1-6; v_call: TRBV11-2; d_call: NA; cdr3_nt: TGTGCCAGCAGCTTGTTTGGGGACCTTAATTCACCCCTCCACTTT; cdr3_aa: CASSLFGDLNSPLHF
clone_size: NA; j_call: TRBJ2-2; v_call: TRBV18; d_call: TRBD1; cdr3_nt: TGTGCCAGCTCACCCTCCGACAGGGGGCGAACGAACACCGGGGAGCTGTTTTTT; cdr3_aa: CASSPSDRGRTNTGELFF
clone_size: many; j_call: TRBJ2-1; v_call: TRBV20-1; d_call: TRBD2; cdr3_nt: TGCAGTGCTAGAGGGGGGAGGGTGGGCTCCTACAATGAGCAGTTCTTC; cdr3_aa: CSARGGRVGSYNEQFF
clone_size: NA; j_call: TRBJ2-7; v_call: TRBV29-1; d_call: TRBD1; cdr3_nt: TGCAGCGTTGAATTCCCGGGACAGGGAGTATACGAGCAGTACTTC; cdr3_aa: CSVEFPGQGVYEQYF
clone_size: few; j_call: TRBJ2-1; v_call: TRBV5-1; d_call: TRBD2; cdr3_nt: TGCGCCAGCAGCGCCCAAGGACTAGCGGAGAACAATGAGCAGTTCTTC; cdr3_aa: CASSAQGLAENNEQFF
clone_size: NA; j_call: TRBJ2-3; v_call: TRBV29-1; d_call: TRBD2; cdr3_nt: TGCAGCGTCATCCGGACTAGCGGGACGGATACGCAGTATTTT; cdr3_aa: CSVIRTSGTDTQYF
clone_size: many; j_call: TRBJ2-2; v_call: TRBV30; d_call: NA; cdr3_nt: TGTGCCTGGAGTGTGGGTGGGAGTGTGGCCGGGGAGCTGTTTTTT; cdr3_aa: CAWSVGGSVAGELFF
clone_size: NA; j_call: TRBJ1-6; v_call: TRBV9; d_call: NA; cdr3_nt: TGTGCCAGCAGCCCCCAGATAAATAATTCACCCCTCCACTTT; cdr3_aa: CASSPQINNSPLHF
clone_size: NA; j_call: TRBJ2-7; v_call: TRBV4-1; d_call: TRBD1; cdr3_nt: TGCGCCAGCTCCGGGACAGGGGGCCACGAGCAGTACTTC; cdr3_aa: CASSGTGGHEQYF
clone_size: NA; j_call: TRBJ2-7; v_call: TRBV20-1; d_call: NA; cdr3_nt: TGCAGTGCTAGTTTACCGGGCTCCTACGAGCAGTACTTC; cdr3_aa: CSASLPGSYEQYF
clone_size: few; j_call: TRBJ2-5; v_call: TRBV9; d_call: NA; cdr3_nt: TGTGCCAGCAGCAGGATGTCCCAAGAGACCCAGTACTTC; cdr3_aa: CASSRMSQETQYF
clone_size: few; j_call: TRBJ1-2; v_call: TRBV12-5; d_call: TRBD1; cdr3_nt: TGTGCTAGTGTAGAGGCAGGGGGAATTCTTGGTGGCTACACCTTC; cdr3_aa: CASVEAGGILGGYTF
clone_size: few; j_call: TRBJ1-6; v_call: TRBV20-1; d_call: TRBD1; cdr3_nt: TGCAGTGCGTGGACAGGGGGCGGCTCACCCCTCCACTTT; cdr3_aa: CSAWTGGGSPLHF
clone_size: many; j_call: TRBJ2-7; v_call: TRBV5-1; d_call: NA; cdr3_nt: TGCGCCAGCAGCTTGGGGCAGGGGGGGATCTACGAGCAGTACTTC; cdr3_aa: CASSLGQGGIYEQYF
clone_size: once; j_call: TRBJ2-7; v_call: TRBV2; d_call: NA; cdr3_nt: TGTGTCAGCAGTGAAGGACCGGGGGACGAGCAGTACTTC; cdr3_aa: CVSSEGPGDEQYF
clone_size: few; j_call: TRBJ2-1; v_call: TRBV5-1; d_call: TRBD2; cdr3_nt: TGCGCCAGCAGCTTGGAAGGGGCGGGAGGGCCACCCTACAATGAGCAGTTCTTC; cdr3_aa: CASSLEGAGGPPYNEQFF
clone_size: many; j_call: TRBJ1-6; v_call: TRBV5-6; d_call: NA; cdr3_nt: TGTGCCAGCAGCTTGCGGGGCAGCTCCTATAATTCACCCCTCCACTTT; cdr3_aa: CASSLRGSSYNSPLHF
clone_size: NA; j_call: TRBJ2-7; v_call: TRBV29-1; d_call: NA; cdr3_nt: TGCAGCGTTGAAGGCAGACGGAGCTCCTACGAGCAGTACTTC; cdr3_aa: CSVEGRRSSYEQYF
clone_size: NA; j_call: TRBJ2-1; v_call: TRBV2; d_call: TRBD1; cdr3_nt: TGTGCCAGCAACCCGACAGGGGCCCGAAGTGGGAATGAGCAGTTCTTC; cdr3_aa: CASNPTGARSGNEQFF
clone_size: few; j_call: TRBJ2-1; v_call: TRBV27; d_call: TRBD2; cdr3_nt: TGTGCCAGCAGTTTATCTGGGTTAAATGAGCGGGAGGGGGGAGAGTACAATGAGCAGTTCTTC; cdr3_aa: CASSLSGLNEREGGEYNEQFF
clone_size: NA; j_call: TRBJ1-5; v_call: TRBV6-6; d_call: TRBD1; cdr3_nt: TGTGCCAGCAGTTACTCATTGGGGCAGGGGGCGGTTCAGCCCCAGCATTTT; cdr3_aa: CASSYSLGQGAVQPQHF
clone_size: NA; j_call: TRBJ2-7; v_call: TRBV5-1; d_call: TRBD1; cdr3_nt: TGCGCCAGCAGCGGACAGGGTGGTCGTCTCGTCGAGCAGTACTTC; cdr3_aa: CASSGQGGRLVEQYF
clone_size: NA; j_call: TRBJ2-2; v_call: TRBV11-3; d_call: TRBD2; cdr3_nt: TGTGCCAGCAGCCCGGGGGGGTCGGGTCGTAACACCGGGGAGCTGTTTTTT; cdr3_aa: CASSPGGSGRNTGELFF
clone_size: few; j_call: TRBJ2-7; v_call: TRBV25-1; d_call: NA; cdr3_nt: TGTGCCAGCAGTGGGTGGGACACCTCCTACGAGCAGTACTTC; cdr3_aa: CASSGWDTSYEQYF
clone_size: NA; j_call: TRBJ2-1; v_call: TRBV6-2/TRBV6-3; d_call: TRBD2; cdr3_nt: TGTGCCAGCAGTGGCGAACGGGGCGGGAGCTCCTACAATGAGCAGTTCTTC; cdr3_aa: CASSGERGGSSYNEQFF
clone_size: many; j_call: TRBJ2-2; v_call: TRBV4-1; d_call: TRBD2; cdr3_nt: TGCGCCAGCAGCCAAGATAAACTAGCGGGACCGAACACCGGGGAGCTGTTTTTT; cdr3_aa: CASSQDKLAGPNTGELFF
clone_size: few; j_call: TRBJ1-6; v_call: TRBV27; d_call: NA; cdr3_nt: TGTGCCAGCAGTTCCGGACAGAGCTCCTATAATTCACCCCTCCACTTT; cdr3_aa: CASSSGQSSYNSPLHF
clone_size: few; j_call: TRBJ2-2; v_call: TRBV9; d_call: NA; cdr3_nt: TGTGCCAGCAGCCCCCTGGTGGCCGGGGAGCTGTTTTTT; cdr3_aa: CASSPLVAGELFF
clone_size: few; j_call: TRBJ1-1; v_call: TRBV27; d_call: NA; cdr3_nt: TGTGCCAGCAGTTTGGGCCTAGGACGGACCAACACTGAAGCTTTCTTT; cdr3_aa: CASSLGLGRTNTEAFF
clone_size: NA; j_call: TRBJ2-1; v_call: TRBV29-1; d_call: NA; cdr3_nt: TGCAGCGTCGCTCCGGGCGACAGAGGGGATGAGCAGTTCTTC; cdr3_aa: CSVAPGDRGDEQFF
clone_size: many; j_call: TRBJ2-6; v_call: TRBV5-1; d_call: TRBD1; cdr3_nt: TGCGCCAGCAGCTATGGAGGACAGGGTCCCCTCTCTGGGGCCAACGTCCTGACTTTC; cdr3_aa: CASSYGGQGPLSGANVLTF
clone_size: many; j_call: TRBJ2-2; v_call: TRBV3-1; d_call: NA; cdr3_nt: TGTGCCAGCAGCCAGAGAGGCACCGGGGAGCTGTTTTTT; cdr3_aa: CASSQRGTGELFF
clone_size: many; j_call: TRBJ2-2; v_call: TRBV19; d_call: TRBD2; cdr3_nt: TGTGCCAGTAGTATTGTTACTAGCGTCGGGGAGCTGTTTTTT; cdr3_aa: CASSIVTSVGELFF
clone_size: few; j_call: TRBJ2-7; v_call: TRBV7-9; d_call: TRBD2; cdr3_nt: TGTGCCAGCAGCTTAACTAGCGGGGCCTCCTACGAGCAGTACTTC; cdr3_aa: CASSLTSGASYEQYF
clone_size: few; j_call: TRBJ1-6; v_call: TRBV6-2/TRBV6-3; d_call: NA; cdr3_nt: TGTGCCAGCAGTCAAGGGGCCTCACCCCTCCACTTT; cdr3_aa: CASSQGASPLHF
clone_size: many; j_call: TRBJ1-5; v_call: TRBV7-8; d_call: TRBD1; cdr3_nt: TGTGCCAGCAGCACTGGACAGGCTAATCAGCCCCAGCATTTT; cdr3_aa: CASSTGQANQPQHF
clone_size: few; j_call: TRBJ1-5; v_call: TRBV6-2/TRBV6-3; d_call: NA; cdr3_nt: TGTGCCAGCAGTTACTCGCCCAGGCGAGTCAATCAGCCCCAGCATTTT; cdr3_aa: CASSYSPRRVNQPQHF
clone_size: NA; j_call: TRBJ2-3; v_call: TRBV4-2; d_call: TRBD2; cdr3_nt: TGTGCCAGCAGCCAAGATCCACCCGAGCGGGAGAGCACAGATACGCAGTATTTT; cdr3_aa: CASSQDPPERESTDTQYF
clone_size: many; j_call: TRBJ2-5; v_call: TRBV7-8; d_call: NA; cdr3_nt: TGTGCCAGCAGCTTAGAGAGGGTAGGGGTAGAGACCCAGTACTTC; cdr3_aa: CASSLERVGVETQYF